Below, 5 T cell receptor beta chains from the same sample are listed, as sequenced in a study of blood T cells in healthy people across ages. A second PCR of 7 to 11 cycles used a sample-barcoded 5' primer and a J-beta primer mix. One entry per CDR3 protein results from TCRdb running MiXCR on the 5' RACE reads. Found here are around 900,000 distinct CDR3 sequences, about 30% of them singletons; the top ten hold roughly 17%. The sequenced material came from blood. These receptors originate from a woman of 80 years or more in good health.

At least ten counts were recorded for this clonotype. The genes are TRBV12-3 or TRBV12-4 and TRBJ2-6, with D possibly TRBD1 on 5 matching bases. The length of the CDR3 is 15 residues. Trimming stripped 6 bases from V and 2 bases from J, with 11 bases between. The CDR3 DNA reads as TGTGCCAGCAGCTCCAGGGTAGCTGGGGCCAACGTCCTGACTTTC. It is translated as CASSSRVAGANVLTF.

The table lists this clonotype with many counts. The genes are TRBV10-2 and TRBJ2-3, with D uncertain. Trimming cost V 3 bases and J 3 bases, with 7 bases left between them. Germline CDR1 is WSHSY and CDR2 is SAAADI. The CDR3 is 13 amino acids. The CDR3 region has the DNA TGCGCCAGCAGTGAAGTAGCTACAGATACGCAGTATTTT. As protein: CASSEVATDTQYF.

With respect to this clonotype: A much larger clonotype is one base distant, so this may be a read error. In nucleotides, the CDR3 is TGTACCAGCAGTTTCCTAGCGGGGACAGATACGCAGTATTTT. Encoded protein: CTSSFLAGTDTQYF. V is TRBV6-2 or TRBV6-3 and J is TRBJ2-3, with TRBD2 matching 9 bases. The CDR3 length is 14 residues. CDR1 is MNHEY, CDR2 SVGEGT, per germline.

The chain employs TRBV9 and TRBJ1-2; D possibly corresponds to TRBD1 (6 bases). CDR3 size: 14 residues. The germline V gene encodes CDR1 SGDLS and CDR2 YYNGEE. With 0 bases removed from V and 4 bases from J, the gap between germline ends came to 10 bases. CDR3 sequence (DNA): TGTGCCAGCAGCGTAGGGGGGGCCTCCTATGGCTACACCTTC. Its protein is CASSVGGASYGYTF.

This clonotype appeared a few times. CDR3 nucleotide sequence: TGTGCCAGCTCACCGGGACAGGGAAAGGGGTACTTC. Protein product: CASSPGQGKGYF. The chain is built from TRBV18 and TRBJ2-7; 9 bases fit TRBD1. The CDR3 has 12 residues. CDR1 KGHSH and CDR2 LQKENI come from the germline V gene. Losses at the gene ends were 3 bases for V and 12 bases for J; bases not matched to a gene: 6.